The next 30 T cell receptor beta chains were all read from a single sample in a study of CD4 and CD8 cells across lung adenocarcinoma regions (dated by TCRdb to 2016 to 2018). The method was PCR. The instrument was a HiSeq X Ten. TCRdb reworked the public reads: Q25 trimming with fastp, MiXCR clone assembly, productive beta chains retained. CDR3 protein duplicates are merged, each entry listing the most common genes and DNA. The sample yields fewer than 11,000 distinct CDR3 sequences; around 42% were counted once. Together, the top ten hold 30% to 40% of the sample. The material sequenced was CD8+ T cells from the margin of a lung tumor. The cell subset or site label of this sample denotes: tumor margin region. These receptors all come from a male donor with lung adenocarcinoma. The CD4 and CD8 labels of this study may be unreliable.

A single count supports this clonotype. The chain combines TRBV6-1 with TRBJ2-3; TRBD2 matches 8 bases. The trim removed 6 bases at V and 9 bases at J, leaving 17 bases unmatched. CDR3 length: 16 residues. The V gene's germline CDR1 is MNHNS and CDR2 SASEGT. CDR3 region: CASSRAGARVKNTQYF. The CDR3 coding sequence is TGTGCCAGCAGCCGAGCGGGGGCCCGAGTCAAAAACACGCAGTATTTT.

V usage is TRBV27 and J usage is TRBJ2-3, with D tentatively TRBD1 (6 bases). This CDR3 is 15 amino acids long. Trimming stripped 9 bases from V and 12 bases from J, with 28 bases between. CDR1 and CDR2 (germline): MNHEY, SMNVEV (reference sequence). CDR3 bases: TGTGCCAGGGGTTTAGGGGCCGGGGACACAGAGACCCAGTATTTT. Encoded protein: CARGLGAGDTETQYF.

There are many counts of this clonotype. The CDR3, as DNA: TGTGCCAGCGGGCCGTTAGGAGGGGGTACCTGGGAGACCCAGTACTTC. Translating gives CASGPLGGGTWETQYF. The chain recombines TRBV6-1 with TRBJ2-5, with D tentatively TRBD1 or TRBD2 (6 bases each). The V end lost 8 bases, the J end lost 5 bases, and 24 bases lay between the germline ends. Germline loops: CDR1 MNHNS, CDR2 SASEGT. The CDR3 loop spans 16 amino acids.

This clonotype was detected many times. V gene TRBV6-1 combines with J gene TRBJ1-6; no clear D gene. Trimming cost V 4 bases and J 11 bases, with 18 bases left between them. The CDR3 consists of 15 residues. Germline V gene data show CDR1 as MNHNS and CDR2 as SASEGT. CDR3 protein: CASSVQYETPAPLHF. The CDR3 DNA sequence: TGTGCCAGCAGTGTCCAATATGAGACCCCGGCACCCCTCCACTTT.

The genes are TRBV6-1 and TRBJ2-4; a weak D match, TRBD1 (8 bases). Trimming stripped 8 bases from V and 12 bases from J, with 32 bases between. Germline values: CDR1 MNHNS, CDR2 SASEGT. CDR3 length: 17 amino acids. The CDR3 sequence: CASWGPRGPGGGNNQYF. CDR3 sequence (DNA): TGTGCCAGCTGGGGCCCCAGGGGGCCGGGGGGCGGCAATAATCAGTACTTC.

In nucleotides, the CDR3 is TGTGCCAGCAGTGAGTGGAGCGGGGCCAACAACGATCAGTTCTTC. Amino acids: CASSEWSGANNDQFF. J is TRBJ2-1 and V is TRBV6-1; 7 bases line up with TRBD2. Germline trimming cut 3 bases from V and 13 bases from J; bases unmatched to any gene: 15. The V gene's germline CDR1 is MNHNS and CDR2 SASEGT. The CDR3 length is 15 residues.

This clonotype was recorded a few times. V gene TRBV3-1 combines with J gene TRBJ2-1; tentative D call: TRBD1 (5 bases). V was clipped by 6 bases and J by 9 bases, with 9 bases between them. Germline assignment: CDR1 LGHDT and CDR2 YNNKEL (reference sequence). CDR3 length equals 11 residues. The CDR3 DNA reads TGTGCCAGCAGTCAAACAGGTGAGCAGTTCTTC. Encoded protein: CASSQTGEQFF.

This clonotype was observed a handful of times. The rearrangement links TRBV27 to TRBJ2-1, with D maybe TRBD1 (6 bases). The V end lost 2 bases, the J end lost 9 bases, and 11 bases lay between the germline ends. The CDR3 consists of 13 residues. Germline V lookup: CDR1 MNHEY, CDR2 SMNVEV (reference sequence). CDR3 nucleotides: TGTGCCAGCAGTTTACTGAACAGGGCTGAGCAGTTCTTC. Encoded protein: CASSLLNRAEQFF.

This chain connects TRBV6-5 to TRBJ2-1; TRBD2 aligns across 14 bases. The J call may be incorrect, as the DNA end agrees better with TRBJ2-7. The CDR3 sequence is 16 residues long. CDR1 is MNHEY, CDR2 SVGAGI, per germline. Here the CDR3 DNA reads TGTGCCAGCAGTTACGGGACTAGCGGGAGATTCTACGAGCAGTACTTC. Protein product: CASSYGTSGRFYEQYF.

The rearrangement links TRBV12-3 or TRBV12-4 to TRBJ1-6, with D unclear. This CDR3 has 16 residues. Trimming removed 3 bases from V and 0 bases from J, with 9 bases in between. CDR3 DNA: TGTGCCAGCAGTTTCGGACGGGGCTCCTATAATTCACCCCTCCACTTT. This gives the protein CASSFGRGSYNSPLHF.

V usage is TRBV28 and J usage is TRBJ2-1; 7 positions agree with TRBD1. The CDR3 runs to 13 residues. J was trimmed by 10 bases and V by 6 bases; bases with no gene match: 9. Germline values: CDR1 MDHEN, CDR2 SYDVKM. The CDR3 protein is CASRVTGTGEQFF. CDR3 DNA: TGTGCCAGCAGGGTGACAGGGACGGGCGAGCAGTTCTTC.

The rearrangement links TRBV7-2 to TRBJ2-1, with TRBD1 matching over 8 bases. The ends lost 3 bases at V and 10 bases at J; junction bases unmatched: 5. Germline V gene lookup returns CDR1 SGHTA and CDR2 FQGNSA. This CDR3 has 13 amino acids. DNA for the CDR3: TGTGCCAGCAGCTTGGGACAGGCCTACGAGCAGTTCTTC. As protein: CASSLGQAYEQFF.

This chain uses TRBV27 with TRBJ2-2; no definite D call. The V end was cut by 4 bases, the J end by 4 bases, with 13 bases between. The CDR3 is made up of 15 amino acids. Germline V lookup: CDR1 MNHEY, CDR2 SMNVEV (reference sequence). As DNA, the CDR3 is TGTGCCAGCAGTTCGCCGACTGTAAGCACCGGGGAGCTGTTTTTT. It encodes CASSSPTVSTGELFF.

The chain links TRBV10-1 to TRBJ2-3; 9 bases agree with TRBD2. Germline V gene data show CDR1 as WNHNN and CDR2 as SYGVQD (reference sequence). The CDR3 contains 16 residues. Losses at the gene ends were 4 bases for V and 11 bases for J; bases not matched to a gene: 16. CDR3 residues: CASSVGSGGYKNMQYF. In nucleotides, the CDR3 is TGCGCCAGCAGTGTCGGTAGCGGGGGATACAAAAACATGCAGTATTTT.

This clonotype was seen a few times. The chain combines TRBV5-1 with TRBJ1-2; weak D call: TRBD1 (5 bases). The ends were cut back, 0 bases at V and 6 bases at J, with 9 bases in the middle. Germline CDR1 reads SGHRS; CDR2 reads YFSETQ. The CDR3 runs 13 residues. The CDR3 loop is CASSLEGYDGYTF. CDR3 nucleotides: TGCGCCAGCAGCTTGGAGGGGTACGATGGCTACACCTTC.

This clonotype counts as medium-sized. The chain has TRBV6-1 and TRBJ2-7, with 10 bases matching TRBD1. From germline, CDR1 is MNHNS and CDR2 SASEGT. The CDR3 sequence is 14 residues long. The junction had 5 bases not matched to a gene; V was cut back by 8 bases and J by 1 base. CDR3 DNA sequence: TGTGCCAGCGGAGACAGGGGGCGTTCCTACGAGCAGTACTTC. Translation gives CASGDRGRSYEQYF.

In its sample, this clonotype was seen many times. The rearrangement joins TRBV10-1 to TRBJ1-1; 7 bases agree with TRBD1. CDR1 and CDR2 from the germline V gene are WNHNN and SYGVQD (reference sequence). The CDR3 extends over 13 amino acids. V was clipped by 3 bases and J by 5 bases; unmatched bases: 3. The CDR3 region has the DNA TGCGCCAGCAGTGAAGGCAGGGGGACTGAAGCTTTCTTT. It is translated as CASSEGRGTEAFF.

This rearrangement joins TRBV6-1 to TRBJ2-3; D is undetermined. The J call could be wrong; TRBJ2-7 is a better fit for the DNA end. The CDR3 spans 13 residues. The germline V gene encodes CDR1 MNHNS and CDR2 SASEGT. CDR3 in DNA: TGTGCCAGGGGCCGGTGCGTCAAAAATATGCAGTACTTC. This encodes CARGRCVKNMQYF.

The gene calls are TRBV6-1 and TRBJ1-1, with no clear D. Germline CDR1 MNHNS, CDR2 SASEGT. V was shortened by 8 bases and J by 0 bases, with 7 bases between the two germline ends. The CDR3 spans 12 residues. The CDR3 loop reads CASLSVNTEAFF. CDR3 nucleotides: TGTGCCAGCTTGAGCGTGAACACTGAAGCTTTCTTT.

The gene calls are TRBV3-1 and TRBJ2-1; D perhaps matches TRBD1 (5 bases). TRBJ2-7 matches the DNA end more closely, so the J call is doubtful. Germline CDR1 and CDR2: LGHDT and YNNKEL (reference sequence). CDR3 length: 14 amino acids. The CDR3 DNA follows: TGTGCCAGCAGCCAAGATCAAGGGGCTGGTGAGCAGTACTTC. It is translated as CASSQDQGAGEQYF.

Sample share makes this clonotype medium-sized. The CDR3 bases are TGCGCCAGCGCGGGGGATGCGGCAGTGGCAGATACGCAGTATTTT. Translating gives CASAGDAAVADTQYF. The rearrangement links TRBV10-1 to TRBJ2-3; TRBD2 aligns across 7 bases. The CDR3 spans 15 residues. Germline trimming cut 8 bases from V and 4 bases from J; bases unmatched to any gene: 12. Germline CDR1 and CDR2: WNHNN and SYGVQD (reference sequence).

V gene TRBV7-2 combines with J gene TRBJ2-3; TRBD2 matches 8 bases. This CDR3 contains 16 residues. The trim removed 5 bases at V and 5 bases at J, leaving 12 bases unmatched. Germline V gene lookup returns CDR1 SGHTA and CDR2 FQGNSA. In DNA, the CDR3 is TGTGCCAGCAGCCTATACTACGGGGGGGCAGGAGATACGCAGTATTTT. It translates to CASSLYYGGAGDTQYF.

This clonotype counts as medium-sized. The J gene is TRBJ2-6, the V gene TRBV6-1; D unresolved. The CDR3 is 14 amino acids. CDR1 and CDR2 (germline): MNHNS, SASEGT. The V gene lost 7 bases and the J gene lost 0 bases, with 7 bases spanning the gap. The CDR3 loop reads CASKDGSGANVLTF. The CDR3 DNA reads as TGTGCCAGCAAGGACGGCTCTGGGGCCAACGTCCTGACTTTC.

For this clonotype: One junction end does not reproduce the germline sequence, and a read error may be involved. In nucleotides, the CDR3 is TGTGCCCGCGCCGGACCGGATAAAGATACGCAGTATTTC. Amino acid sequence: CARAGPDKDTQYF. V is TRBV11-3 and J is TRBJ2-3; D is unclear. Germline V gene sequence: CDR1 SGHNT, CDR2 YENEEA. This CDR3 is built from 13 residues. The full variable domain, with the rest looked up from reference TRBV11-3 and TRBJ2-3, is EAGVVQSPRYKIIEKKQPVAFWCNPISGHNTLYWYLQNLGQGPELLIRYENEEAVDDSQLPKDRFSAERLKGVDSTLKIQPAELGDSAVYLCARAGPDKDTQYFGPGTRLTVL.

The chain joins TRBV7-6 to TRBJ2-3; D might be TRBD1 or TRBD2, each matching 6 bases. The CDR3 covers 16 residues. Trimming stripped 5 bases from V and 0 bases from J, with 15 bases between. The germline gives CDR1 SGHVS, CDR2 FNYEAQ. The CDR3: CASSPGWGASTDTQYF. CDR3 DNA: TGTGCCAGCAGCCCTGGGTGGGGGGCCAGCACAGATACGCAGTATTTT.

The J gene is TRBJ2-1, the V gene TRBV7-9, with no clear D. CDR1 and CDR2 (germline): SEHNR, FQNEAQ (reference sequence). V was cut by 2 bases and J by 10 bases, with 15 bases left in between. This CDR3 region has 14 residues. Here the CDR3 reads CASSLSPSRYEQFF. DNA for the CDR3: TGTGCCAGCAGCTTATCCCCCAGTCGCTACGAGCAGTTCTTC.

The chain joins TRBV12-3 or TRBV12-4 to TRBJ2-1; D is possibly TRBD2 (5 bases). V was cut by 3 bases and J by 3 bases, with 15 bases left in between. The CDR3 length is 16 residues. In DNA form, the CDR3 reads TGTGCCAGCAGTTTTGTAACTAGTGGGATCTACAATGAGCAGTTCTTC. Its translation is CASSFVTSGIYNEQFF.

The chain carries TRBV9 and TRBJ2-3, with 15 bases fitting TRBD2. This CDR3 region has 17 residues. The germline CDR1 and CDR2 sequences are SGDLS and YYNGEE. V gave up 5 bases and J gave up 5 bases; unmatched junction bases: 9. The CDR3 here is CASSVMGLAGGLDTQYF. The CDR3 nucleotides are TGTGCCAGCAGTGTGATGGGACTAGCGGGGGGCCTAGATACGCAGTATTTT.

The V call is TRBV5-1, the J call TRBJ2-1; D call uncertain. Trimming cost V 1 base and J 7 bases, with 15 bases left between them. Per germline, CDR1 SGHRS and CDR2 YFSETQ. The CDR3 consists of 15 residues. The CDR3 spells CASSLRPALFNEQFF. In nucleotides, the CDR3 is TGCGCCAGCAGCTTGCGACCCGCCCTCTTTAATGAGCAGTTCTTC.

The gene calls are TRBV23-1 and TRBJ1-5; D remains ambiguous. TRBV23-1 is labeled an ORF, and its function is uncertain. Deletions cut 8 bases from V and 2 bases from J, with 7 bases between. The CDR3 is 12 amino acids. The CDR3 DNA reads TGCGCCAGCTTCCGAGGCAATCAGCCCCAGCATTTT. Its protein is CASFRGNQPQHF.